The 20 T cell receptor beta chains below all came from one sample that was sequenced in a study of Graves' ophthalmopathy and Graves' hyperthyroidism. TCR beta CDR3 regions were amplified from RNA transcripts. An initial RT-PCR round employing HTBI primers preceded a second-round multiplex PCR. TCRdb ran MiXCR on the multiplex PCR reads and lists one entry per CDR3 protein. In the table there are around 1,200,000 distinct CDR3 sequences, 35% to 40% of which are singletons. Sequenced material: peripheral blood or thyroid tissue (not recorded which). The receptors stem from an adult man with Graves' hyperthyroidism.

This clonotype was seen a handful of times. This rearrangement joins TRBV30 to TRBJ2-7, with D uncertain. CDR1 and CDR2 (germline): GTSNPN, SVGIG (reference sequence). The ends were cut back, 6 bases at V and 2 bases at J, with 11 bases in the middle. This CDR3 contains 12 residues. CDR3 residues: CACYSGTYEQYF. The DNA of the CDR3 is TGTGCCTGCTACTCTGGGACCTACGAGCAGTACTTC.

The chain combines TRBV10-3 with TRBJ1-1, with D hard to call. Trimming removed 0 bases from V and 2 bases from J, with 7 bases in between. This CDR3 region has 14 residues. Per germline, CDR1 ENHRY and CDR2 SYGVKD. The CDR3 loop reads CAISESNSNTEAFF. Here the CDR3 DNA reads TGTGCCATCAGTGAGTCAAACAGCAACACTGAAGCTTTCTTT.

This clonotype appeared many times. This rearrangement joins TRBV2 to TRBJ2-6; perhaps TRBD1 as D (5 bases). CDR1 is SNHLY, CDR2 FYNNEI, per germline. This CDR3 region has 14 residues. Trimming cost V 4 bases and J 2 bases, with 6 bases left between them. CDR3 amino acids: CASSARAGANVLTF. The CDR3 coding sequence is TGTGCCAGCAGTGCCAGGGCTGGGGCCAACGTCCTGACTTTC.

This clonotype has a count of ten or more. The rearrangement joins TRBV12-3 or TRBV12-4 to TRBJ1-2; D is perhaps TRBD1 (6 bases). The CDR3 length is 12 residues. V dropped 4 bases and J dropped 7 bases, with 10 bases sitting between them. This chain's CDR3 is CASSWGAGGYTF. The CDR3 DNA reads as TGTGCCAGCAGTTGGGGGGCGGGTGGCTACACCTTC.

The sample holds a few counts of this clonotype. The genes are TRBV5-1 and TRBJ1-2, with D possibly TRBD1 on 6 matching bases. V lost 4 bases and J lost 4, with 23 bases in between. CDR3 length: 17 residues. The germline V gene has CDR1 SGHRS and CDR2 YFSETQ. This chain's CDR3 is CASSRNFGTFLFYGYTF. The CDR3 DNA reads as TGCGCCAGCAGCCGCAATTTTGGGACATTCCTCTTCTATGGCTACACCTTC.

This clonotype was found many times. V is TRBV29-1 and J is TRBJ1-2; 7 positions agree with TRBD1. The CDR3 sequence is 12 residues long. CDR1 is SQVTM and CDR2 is ANQGSEA in the germline V gene. Germline trimming cut 7 bases from V and 4 bases from J; bases unmatched to any gene: 6. The CDR3: CSGKTGLYGYTF. In DNA, the CDR3 is TGCAGCGGCAAGACAGGGCTCTATGGCTACACCTTC.

The sample holds many counts of this clonotype. V and J are TRBV9 and TRBJ2-7; maybe TRBD1 (5 bases). The CDR3 is made up of 14 amino acids. Germline lookup yields CDR1 SGDLS and CDR2 YYNGEE. V lost 5 bases and J lost 3, with 15 bases in between. CDR3 in amino acids: CASSPPGALYEQYF. CDR3 bases: TGTGCCAGCAGTCCACCTGGGGCCCTCTACGAGCAGTACTTC. Drawing the rest from reference TRBV9 and TRBJ2-7, the complete variable domain is DSGVTQTPKHLITATGQRVTLRCSPRSGDLSVYWYQQSLDQGLQFLIQYYNGEERAKGNILERFSAQQFPDLHSELNLSSLELGDSALYFCASSPPGALYEQYFGPGTRLTVT.

This CDR3 reads CSVGGGLITGELFF. The CDR3 nucleotides are TGCAGCGTGGGGGGAGGGTTGATAACCGGGGAGCTGTTTTTT. This rearrangement joins TRBV29-1 to TRBJ2-2, with 7 bases lining up with TRBD2. CDR3 length: 14 residues. V shed 6 bases, J shed 5 bases, and the junction held 9 bases outside the gene matches. Germline V lookup: CDR1 SQVTM, CDR2 ANQGSEA.

This clonotype was seen at least ten times. No DNA is shown, since the ends of the CDR3 on it are uncertain; the CDR3 is the one TCRdb lists. The CDR3 sequence: CASSPHFGNTEAFF. The rearrangement uses TRBV5-1 and TRBJ1-1. The CDR3 is 14 amino acids in total, end residues counted. Germline V gene lookup returns CDR1 SGHRS and CDR2 YFSETQ.

This sequence joins TRBV11-2 and TRBJ1-2, with a tentative D call TRBD1 (5 bases). The V gene's germline CDR1 is SGHAT and CDR2 FQNNGV. The CDR3 is 15 residues long. Trimming removed 4 bases from V and 4 bases from J, with 16 bases in between. The CDR3: CASSSQAGLSYGYTF. The CDR3 DNA reads TGTGCCAGCAGCTCACAGGCAGGACTGAGCTATGGCTACACCTTC.

This clonotype was found many times. The chain carries TRBV2 and TRBJ1-1; D gene uncertain. V was clipped by 6 bases and J by 9 bases, with 17 bases between them. Germline CDR1 reads SNHLY; CDR2 reads FYNNEI. This CDR3 is 13 amino acids long. The CDR3 reads CASSDPAAKQAFF. The CDR3, as DNA: TGTGCCAGCAGCGACCCTGCTGCGAAACAAGCTTTCTTT. The full variable domain, rest sourced from reference TRBV2 and TRBJ1-1, is EPEVTQTPSHQVTQMGQEVILRCVPISNHLYFYWYRQILGQKVEFLVSFYNNEISEKSEIFDDQFSVERPDGSNFTLKIRSTKLEDSAMYFCASSDPAAKQAFFGQGTRLTVV.

J is TRBJ2-7 and V is TRBV28; D is unclear. Germline V gene data show CDR1 as MDHEN and CDR2 as SYDVKM. The CDR3 loop spans 14 amino acids. Trimming took 5 bases from V and 3 from J, leaving 14 bases between them. The CDR3 reads CASSGPGLHYEQYF. The DNA of the CDR3 is TGTGCCAGCAGTGGCCCCGGGTTGCACTACGAGCAGTACTTC.

V gene TRBV5-1 combines with J gene TRBJ2-3; D not resolved. Germline V gene data show CDR1 as SGHRS and CDR2 as YFSETQ. Trimming stripped 2 bases from V and 2 bases from J, with 6 bases between. This CDR3 has 13 amino acids. CDR3 bases: TGCGCCAGCAGCTTCGATGTCACAGATACGCAGTATTTT. It translates to CASSFDVTDTQYF.

This clonotype was seen only a few times. V and J are TRBV7-2 and TRBJ2-7; 15 nucleotides align to TRBD2. The CDR3 is made up of 18 amino acids. The germline V gene encodes CDR1 SGHTA and CDR2 FQGNSA. Trimming at V came to 3 bases and at J to 3 bases, leaving 9 bases not matched to a gene. In DNA, the CDR3 is TGTGCCAGCAGCTTGGAGGGACTAGCGGGAGGTCGCCGCTACGAGCAGTACTTC. This translates into CASSLEGLAGGRRYEQYF.

There are a few counts of this clonotype. CDR3 in DNA: TGTGCCAGCAGTTTTAGGGTAACGACCGGCATCGTCTACACCTTC. This gives the protein CASSFRVTTGIVYTF. The chain links TRBV28 to TRBJ1-2, with no clear D. The CDR3 runs to 15 residues. V was pared by 3 bases and J by 10 bases, with 21 bases between. The germline V gene encodes CDR1 MDHEN and CDR2 SYDVKM.

This clonotype was counted a few times. The rearrangement links TRBV24-1 to TRBJ2-2; D remains unclear. Between the trimmed V and J ends, which lost 8 bases and 5 bases, there was a span of 17 bases. The CDR3 totals 15 residues. CDR1 and CDR2 (germline): KGHDR, SFDVKD. CDR3 residues: CATNEGSLRTGELFF. In DNA, the CDR3 is TGTGCCACCAATGAAGGCAGCTTGAGGACCGGGGAGCTGTTTTTT.

To note about this clonotype: A clone one base away is much larger, so this may be a read error. The chain is built from TRBV10-3 and TRBJ2-2, with D tentatively TRBD1 (5 bases). The CDR3 spans 16 residues. The V end lost 1 base, the J end lost 3 bases, and 12 bases lay between the germline ends. Looked up from germline, CDR1 is ENHRY and CDR2 is SYGVKD. In DNA, the CDR3 is TGTGCCATCAGTGAGTATTTAGACAGCGACACCGGGGAGCTGTTTTTT. Translated: CAISEYLDSDTGELFF.

This clonotype was observed many times. The CDR3 loop is CASSPREGSGYTF. DNA for the CDR3: TGCGCCAGCAGTCCCCGCGAAGGCTCTGGCTACACCTTC. The chain couples TRBV5-1 to TRBJ1-2, with no clear D. Trimming cost V 5 bases and J 7 bases, with 15 bases left between them. The CDR3 covers 13 residues. The germline CDR1 and CDR2 sequences are SGHRS and YFSETQ.

The J gene is TRBJ1-1, the V gene TRBV12-3 or TRBV12-4; 8 nucleotides align to TRBD1. There are 16 residues in the CDR3. The V gene end was trimmed by 5 bases and the J gene end by 5 bases; junction bases not matched to a gene: 13. CDR3 sequence: CASSPAATGVRTEAFF. CDR3 in DNA: TGTGCCAGCAGTCCAGCGGCGACAGGGGTTAGGACTGAAGCTTTCTTT.

This chain connects TRBV24-1 to TRBJ2-2; 7 bases match TRBD2. Germline assignment: CDR1 KGHDR and CDR2 SFDVKD. The CDR3 is made up of 16 amino acids. Trimming cost V 3 bases and J 4 bases; bases outside gene matches: 7. CDR3 nucleotide sequence: TGTGCCACCAGTGATCGATCTAGCGGAAGCACCGGGGAGCTGTTTTTT. It is translated as CATSDRSSGSTGELFF.